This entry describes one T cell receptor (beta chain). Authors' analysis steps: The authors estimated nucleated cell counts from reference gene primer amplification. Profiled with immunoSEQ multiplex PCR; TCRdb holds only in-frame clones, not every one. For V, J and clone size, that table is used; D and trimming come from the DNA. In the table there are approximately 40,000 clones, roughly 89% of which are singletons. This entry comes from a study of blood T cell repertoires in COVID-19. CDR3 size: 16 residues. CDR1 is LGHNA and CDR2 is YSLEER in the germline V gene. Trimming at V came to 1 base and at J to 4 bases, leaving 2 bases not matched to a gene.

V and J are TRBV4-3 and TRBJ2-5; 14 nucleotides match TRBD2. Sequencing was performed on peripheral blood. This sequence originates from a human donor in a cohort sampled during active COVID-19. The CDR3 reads CASSQGGLAGGETQYF. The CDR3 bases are TGCGCCAGCAGCCAAGGAGGACTAGCGGGAGGAGAGACCCAGTACTTC.